Each of the 17 T cell receptor beta chains below was sequenced from the same sample in a study of technical replicates of blood from a few donors. Generated by immunoSEQ multiplex PCR, the TCRdb table keeps only in-frame clones and is missing some. The table has approximately 76,000 clones, 80% to 90% seen once. The material sequenced was PBMCs. The receptor source for this set is a human donor in good health. Some clones in this sample may be carry-over from other donors' samples.

The rearrangement links TRBV6-5 to TRBJ2-7; D not certain. CDR3 length: 12 amino acids. V lost 6 bases, J lost 4 bases, and 10 bases lay in between. The germline V gene has CDR1 MNHEY and CDR2 SVGAGI. The CDR3 sequence: CASRSDGYEQYF. CDR3 DNA: TGTGCCAGCAGATCAGACGGGTACGAGCAGTACTTC.

The chain carries TRBV25-1 and TRBJ1-2, with D possibly matching TRBD1 (5 bases). Deletions cut 4 bases from V and 2 bases from J, with 14 bases between. The CDR3 sequence is 15 residues long. The germline gives CDR1 MGHDK, CDR2 SYGVNS. The CDR3 coding sequence is TGTGCCAGCAGTGGGGGGAGGGGTGCAAACTATGGCTACACCTTC. It is translated as CASSGGRGANYGYTF.

This chain connects TRBV2 to TRBJ1-1; D is undetermined. This CDR3 contains 11 residues. Germline V gene lookup returns CDR1 SNHLY and CDR2 FYNNEI. Trimming took off 6 bases at V and 7 bases at J, with 9 bases between the two ends. The DNA of the CDR3 is TGTGCCAGCAGACGGAGTGGTGAAGCTTTCTTT. It is translated as CASRRSGEAFF.

The chain has TRBV19 and TRBJ2-1, with 8 nucleotides matching TRBD1. CDR3 size: 16 residues. From germline, CDR1 is LNHDA and CDR2 SQIVND (reference sequence). V trimming: 5 bases; J trimming: 3 bases; junction bases outside the gene matches: 9. CDR3 protein: CASSFSTGANYNEQFF. The CDR3 DNA reads as TGTGCCAGTAGTTTTTCGACAGGGGCTAACTACAATGAGCAGTTCTTC.

This clone was counted a single time. The chain carries TRBV19 and TRBJ2-1; a weak D match, TRBD2 (5 bases). Per the germline V gene, CDR1 is LNHDA and CDR2 is SQIVND (reference sequence). Deletions cut 6 bases from V and 6 bases from J, with 15 bases between. The CDR3 covers 14 residues. The CDR3, as DNA: TGTGCCAGTAGGATCCCGGGGAGTTTCAATGAGCAGTTCTTC. Translated, it gives CASRIPGSFNEQFF.

V and J are TRBV29-1 and TRBJ1-3, with unresolved D. Germline CDR1 SQVTM, CDR2 ANQGSEA. The V gene lost 5 bases and the J gene lost 1 base, with 3 bases spanning the gap. The CDR3 extends over 11 amino acids. In nucleotides, the CDR3 is TGCAGCGTTCTATCTGGAAACACCATATATTTT. Protein: CSVLSGNTIYF.

In its sample, this clone was seen once. The chain recombines TRBV7-2 with TRBJ2-7, with D unresolved. V was trimmed by 2 bases and J by 0 bases, leaving 14 bases between them. This CDR3 is 16 amino acids long. In germline, CDR1 is SGHTA, CDR2 FQGNSA. The CDR3 bases are TGTGCCAGCAGCTTATCCGGTCTAAGAGGCTCCTACGAGCAGTACTTC. This gives the protein CASSLSGLRGSYEQYF.

The V call is TRBV21-1, the J call TRBJ2-4; the table's D call TRBD1 went unverified against the DNA. TRBV21-1 is designated a pseudogene. This CDR3 contains 15 residues. Written as DNA, the CDR3 is TGTGCCAGCACCCTAACCGGGCAGGGTGTAAACATTCAGTACTTC. This gives the protein CASTLTGQGVNIQYF.

In this sample, this clone turned up a few times. This sequence joins TRBV19 and TRBJ1-5; a weak D match, TRBD1 (5 bases). Trimming shortened V by 1 base and J by 6 bases, and 10 bases separated the two germline ends. From germline, CDR1 is LNHDA and CDR2 SQIVND (reference sequence). CDR3 length: 14 amino acids. The CDR3 is CASSIVRVGQPQHF. In DNA form, the CDR3 reads TGTGCCAGTAGTATAGTCAGGGTAGGTCAGCCCCAGCATTTT.

This clone was seen a handful of times. The chain is built from TRBV11-2 and TRBJ1-2, with 7 bases fitting TRBD1. The CDR3 extends over 15 amino acids. Trimming removed 5 bases from V and 2 bases from J; junction bases left unmatched: 8. The germline CDR1 and CDR2 sequences are SGHAT and FQNNGV. The CDR3, as DNA: TGTGCCAGCAGCCATTTCGACAGGGAAAACTATGGCTACACCTTC. This codes for CASSHFDRENYGYTF.

The V call is TRBV30, the J call TRBJ2-5, with 10 bases that match TRBD1. The better agreement between TRBJ2-7 and the DNA end casts doubt on the J call. The CDR3 totals 15 residues. The germline gives CDR1 GTSNPN, CDR2 SVGIG (reference sequence). CDR3 in amino acids: CAWSQDPGTGAEQYF. The DNA for the CDR3 is TGTGCCTGGAGTCAAGACCCCGGGACAGGGGCCGAGCAGTACTTC.

The chain uses TRBV9 and TRBJ2-3, with 8 bases lining up with TRBD2. CDR1 is SGDLS, CDR2 YYNGEE, per germline. The CDR3 has 14 residues. V lost 6 bases and J lost 3; bases outside the gene matches: 6. CDR3 amino acids: CASNPGLATDTQYF. The CDR3 bases are TGTGCCAGCAACCCCGGACTAGCAACAGATACGCAGTATTTT.

This chain links TRBV7-2 with TRBJ1-5; maybe TRBD1 (6 bases). This CDR3 comprises 13 residues. Germline lookup yields CDR1 SGHTA and CDR2 FQGNSA. V was cut by 7 bases and J by 4 bases, with 11 bases left in between. CDR3 DNA sequence: TGTGCCAGCAACTGGGACAATAATCAGCCCCAGCATTTT. Translated, it gives CASNWDNNQPQHF.

The V call is TRBV7-2, the J call TRBJ2-1; maybe TRBD2 (6 bases). CDR1 SGHTA and CDR2 FQGNSA come from the germline V gene. V dropped 0 bases and J dropped 8 bases, with 11 bases sitting between them. The CDR3 has 14 residues. This CDR3 is CASSLAGRDDEQFF. CDR3 DNA: TGTGCCAGCAGCTTAGCGGGGCGGGACGATGAGCAGTTCTTC.

This clone came up once. The V and J genes are TRBV23-1 and TRBJ1-1; D gene ambiguous. TRBV23-1 is an open reading frame whose function is uncertain. The CDR3 sequence is 17 residues long. V was cut by 0 bases and J by 0 bases, with 14 bases left in between. The CDR3 DNA follows: TGCGCCAGCAGTCAATCTCGACCGCACAGCATGAACACTGAAGCTTTCTTT. Amino acids: CASSQSRPHSMNTEAFF.

This chain joins TRBV9 and TRBJ1-2; D is perhaps TRBD1 (6 bases). The CDR3 sequence is 13 residues long. V shed 5 bases and J shed 8 bases, with 16 bases lying between them. Germline values: CDR1 SGDLS, CDR2 YYNGEE. The CDR3 loop reads CASSPGGGGGYTF. The CDR3 nucleotides read TGTGCCAGCAGTCCTGGGGGCGGCGGCGGCTACACCTTC.

The chain is built from TRBV29-1 and TRBJ2-7, with 8 bases aligning to TRBD1. With V trimmed by 6 bases and J by 1 base, 8 bases remained unmatched. The CDR3 is 14 amino acids. The germline V gene has CDR1 SQVTM and CDR2 ANQGSEA. The CDR3 DNA follows: TGCAGCGTCTGGACAGGGTTGGGGTCCTACGAGCAGTACTTC. Protein: CSVWTGLGSYEQYF.